This T cell receptor (beta chain) was obtained from a study of identical twins. One entry per CDR3 protein, called by TCRdb with MiXCR from the 5' RACE reads. Here the sample spans 500,000 or so distinct CDR3 sequences, less than 25% being singletons. The CDR3 spans 12 residues. Trimming left V 7 bases short and J 4 bases short, with 10 bases between. Germline lookup yields CDR1 SNHLY and CDR2 FYNNEI. This same sample was also part of a study on T cells expressing NK-cell markers. That investigation notes: Restriction of the sorted population to alpha-beta TCR T cells was achieved in several experiments with an anti-gamma-delta TCR antibody.

The source of this sequence is a woman aged 18-29 years in good health. The chain carries TRBV2 and TRBJ2-5, with D possibly called TRBD1 or TRBD2 (5 bases each). What was sequenced was CD4+ T cells sorted from blood. CDR3 in amino acids: CASIRGVETQYF. CDR3 coding DNA: TGTGCCAGCATAAGGGGAGTAGAGACCCAGTACTTC.